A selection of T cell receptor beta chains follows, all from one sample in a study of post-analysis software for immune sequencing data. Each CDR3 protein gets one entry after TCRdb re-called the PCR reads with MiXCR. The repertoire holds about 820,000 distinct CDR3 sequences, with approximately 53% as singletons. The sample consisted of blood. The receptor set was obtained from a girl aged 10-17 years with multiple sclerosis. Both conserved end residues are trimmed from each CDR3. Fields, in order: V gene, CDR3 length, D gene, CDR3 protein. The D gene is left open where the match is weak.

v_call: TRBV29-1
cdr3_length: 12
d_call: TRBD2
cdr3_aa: SVGASGIGDEQF

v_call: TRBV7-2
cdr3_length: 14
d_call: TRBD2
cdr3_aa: ASSLAASGGAHEQY

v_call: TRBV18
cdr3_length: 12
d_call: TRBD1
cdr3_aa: ASSPQGTGNEQF

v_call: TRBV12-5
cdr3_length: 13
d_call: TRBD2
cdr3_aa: ASGSTSGGRGEWF

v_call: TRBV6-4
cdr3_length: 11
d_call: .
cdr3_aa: ASSDGRSYGYT

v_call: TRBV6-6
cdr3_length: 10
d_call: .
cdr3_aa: ASSQQGYEQY

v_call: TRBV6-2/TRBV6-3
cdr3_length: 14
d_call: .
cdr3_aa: ASSYSITGVLETQY

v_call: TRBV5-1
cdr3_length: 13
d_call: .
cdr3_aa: ASSLVRADQETQY

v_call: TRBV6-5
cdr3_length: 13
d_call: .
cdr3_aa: ASSFGPLPNQPQH

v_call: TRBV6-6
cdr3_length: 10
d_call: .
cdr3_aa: ASSSPQDTQY

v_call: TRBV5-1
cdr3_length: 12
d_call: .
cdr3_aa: ASKTELASYEQY

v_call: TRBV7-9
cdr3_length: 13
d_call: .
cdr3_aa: ASSTGLGGTDTQY

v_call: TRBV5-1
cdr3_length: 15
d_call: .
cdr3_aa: ASSSHGGRSGQETQY

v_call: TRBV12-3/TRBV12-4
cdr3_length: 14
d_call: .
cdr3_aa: ASSFRVWRAGNEQF

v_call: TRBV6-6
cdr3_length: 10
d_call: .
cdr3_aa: ASSSMHNEQF

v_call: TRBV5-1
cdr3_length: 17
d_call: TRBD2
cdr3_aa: ASSSGLAGGLQKGNEQF

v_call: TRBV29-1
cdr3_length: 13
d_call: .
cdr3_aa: STKWRDRAYNEQF

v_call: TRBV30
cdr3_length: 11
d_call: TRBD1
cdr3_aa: AWDDRARAIQY

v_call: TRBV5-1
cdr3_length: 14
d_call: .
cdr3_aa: ANSVRGTPTNEKLF

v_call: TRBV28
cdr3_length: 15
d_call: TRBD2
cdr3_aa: ASSLVQGLAGQETQY

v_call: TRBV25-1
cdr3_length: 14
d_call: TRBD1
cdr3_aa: ASSDPGTGLVGGHT

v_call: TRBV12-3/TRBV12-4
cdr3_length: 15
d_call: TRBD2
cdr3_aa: ASSLVGSSGGQETQY

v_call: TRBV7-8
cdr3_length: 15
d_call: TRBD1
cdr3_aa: ASSLAALRDRAYEQY

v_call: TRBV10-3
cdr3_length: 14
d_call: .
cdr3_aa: AISESRRGRDNEQF

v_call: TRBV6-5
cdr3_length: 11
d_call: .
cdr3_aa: ASSSLGRKELF

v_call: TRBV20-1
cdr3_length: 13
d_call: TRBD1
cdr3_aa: SAREGQGWGNEQF

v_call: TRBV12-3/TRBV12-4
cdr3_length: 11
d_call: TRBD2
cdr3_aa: ASRSGRAYEQY

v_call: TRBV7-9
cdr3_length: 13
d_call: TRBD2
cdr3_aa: ASSFTGGPENEQF

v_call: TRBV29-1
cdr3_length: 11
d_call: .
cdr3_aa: SVEPADRYGYT

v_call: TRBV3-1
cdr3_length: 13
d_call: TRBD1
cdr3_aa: ASSQMVGGPYEQY

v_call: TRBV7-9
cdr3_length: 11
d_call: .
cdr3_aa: ASSPSLIRGYT

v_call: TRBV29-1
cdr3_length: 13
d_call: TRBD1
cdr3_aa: SVIHRGSRTDTQY

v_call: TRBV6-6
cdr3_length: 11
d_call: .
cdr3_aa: ASSPPDAYGYT

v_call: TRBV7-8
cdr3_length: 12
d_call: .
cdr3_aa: ASSLRQTNTEAF

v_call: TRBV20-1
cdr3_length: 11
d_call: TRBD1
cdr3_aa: SVPGDSLYEQY

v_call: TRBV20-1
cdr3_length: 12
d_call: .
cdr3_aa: SAGGQGISYEQY

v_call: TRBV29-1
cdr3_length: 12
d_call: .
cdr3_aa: SVRAGWGSQPQH

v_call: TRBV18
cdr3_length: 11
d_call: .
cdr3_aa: ASSPRGSDEQY

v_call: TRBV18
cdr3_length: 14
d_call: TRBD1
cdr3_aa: ASSPSTGGLVYEQY

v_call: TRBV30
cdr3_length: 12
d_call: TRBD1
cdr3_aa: AWATGGAPYEQY

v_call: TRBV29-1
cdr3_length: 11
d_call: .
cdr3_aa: SVEVFRAGGYT

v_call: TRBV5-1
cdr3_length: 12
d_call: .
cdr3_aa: ASSSYTGTDTQY

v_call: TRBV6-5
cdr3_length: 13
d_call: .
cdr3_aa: ASGDSGATNEKLF

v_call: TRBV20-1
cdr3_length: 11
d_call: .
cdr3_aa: SASSWGAYEQY

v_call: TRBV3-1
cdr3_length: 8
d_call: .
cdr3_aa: ASPLYEQY

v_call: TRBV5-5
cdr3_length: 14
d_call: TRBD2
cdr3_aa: ASSAKPGLAPLWQF

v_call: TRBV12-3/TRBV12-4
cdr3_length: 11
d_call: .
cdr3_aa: ASSPMSSVEAF

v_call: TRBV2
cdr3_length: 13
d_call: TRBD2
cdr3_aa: ASSVEAGGVMGQF

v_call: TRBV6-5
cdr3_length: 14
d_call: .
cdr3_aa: ASSWVVAGGGNEQF

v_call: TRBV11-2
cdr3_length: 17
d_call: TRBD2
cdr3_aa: ASSKLAAQPLAGDYEQY

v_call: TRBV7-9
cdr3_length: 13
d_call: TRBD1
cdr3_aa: ASSFARQGEETQY

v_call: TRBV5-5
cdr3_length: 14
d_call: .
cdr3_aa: ASSPLLGGANTEAF

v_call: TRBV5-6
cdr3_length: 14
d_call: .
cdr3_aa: ASSSYQGRGWTEAF

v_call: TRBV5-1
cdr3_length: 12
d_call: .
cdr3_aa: ASSRPELAYEQY

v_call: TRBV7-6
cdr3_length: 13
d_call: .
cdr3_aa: ASSFVGGVPETQY

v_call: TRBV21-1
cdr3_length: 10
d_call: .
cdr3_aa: ASRGGLLGYT

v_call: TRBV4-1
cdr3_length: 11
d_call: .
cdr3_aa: ASRHEGEETQY